The 8 T cell receptor beta chains reported below all come from one sample, sequenced in a study of T cell repertoires in cytomegalovirus infection. One entry per CDR3 protein, called by TCRdb with MiXCR from the reads. The sample records roughly 100,000 distinct CDR3 sequences, 16% being singletons. Sequencing input: PBMCs. Source of these receptors: a human donor in good health (CMV status not recorded). Some clones in this sample may be carry-over from other donors' samples.

The rearrangement uses TRBV5-4 and TRBJ2-7; the D gene is possibly TRBD1 (6 bases). Deletions cut 3 bases from V and 3 bases from J, with 13 bases between. The CDR3 has 14 residues. Germline V lookup: CDR1 SGHNT, CDR2 YYREEE (reference sequence). The CDR3 DNA reads as TGTGCCAGCAGCTCGGGGACACGTAGCTACGAGCAGTACTTC. Residues: CASSSGTRSYEQYF. Full variable domain (remainder filled in from reference TRBV5-4 and TRBJ2-7): ETGVTQSPTHLIKTRGQQVTLRCSSQSGHNTVSWYQQALGQGPQFIFQYYREEENGRGNFPPRFSGLQFPNYSSELNVNALELDDSALYLCASSSGTRSYEQYFGPGTRLTVT.

Notes on this clonotype: A much larger clone is a single base away; this may be a read error. This rearrangement joins TRBV7-2 to TRBJ1-2; D remains unclear. The CDR3 contains 16 residues. Germline assignment: CDR1 SGHTA and CDR2 FQGNSA. CDR3: CACSLVYGIGRYGYTF. The CDR3 region has the DNA TGTGCCTGCAGCTTAGTGTACGGGATTGGTCGCTATGGCTACACCTTC. Based on the CDR3 plus reference TRBV7-2 and TRBJ1-2, the full variable domain is GAGVSQSPSNKVTEKGKDVELRCDPISGHTALYWYRQSLGQGLEFLIYFQGNSAPDKSGLPSDRFSAERTGGSVSTLTIQRTQQEDSAVYLCACSLVYGIGRYGYTFGSGTRLTVV.

Notes on this clonotype: This may come from a read error, since a much larger clone is one base off. This chain links TRBV7-3 with TRBJ2-1; possible D gene TRBD2, 6 bases. This CDR3 spans 14 amino acids. V lost 5 bases, J lost 9 bases, and 17 bases lay in between. Looked up from germline, CDR1 is SGHTA and CDR2 is FQGTGA. CDR3 sequence (DNA): TGTGCCAGCAGCCCCTTCGGGGGTTCCAGTGAGCAGTTCTTC. Translated, it gives CASSPFGGSSEQFF.

The chain uses TRBV10-3 and TRBJ1-1; D ambiguous. Germline V CDR1 and CDR2: ENHRY, SYGVKD. The CDR3 length is 13 residues. The ends were cut back, 6 bases at V and 0 bases at J, with 8 bases in the middle. CDR3 DNA: TGTGCCATCAGCGCGGCTATGAACACTGAAGCTTTCTTT. Protein: CAISAAMNTEAFF.

A few counts support this clonotype. This chain connects TRBV7-1 to TRBJ2-3, with a tentative D call TRBD1 (5 bases). TRBV7-1 is an ORF for which the function is uncertain. Trimming took off 5 bases at V and 2 bases at J, with 5 bases between the two ends. The CDR3 loop spans 12 amino acids. This CDR3 reads CASSGATDTQYF. The CDR3 region has the DNA TGTGCCAGCAGCGGGGCCACAGATACGCAGTATTTT.

This clonotype came up many times. The gene calls are TRBV7-2 and TRBJ1-6; 8 nucleotides agree with TRBD1. There are 15 residues in the CDR3. The junction had 6 bases not matched to a gene; V was cut back by 3 bases and J by 8 bases. The V gene's germline CDR1 is SGHTA and CDR2 FQGNSA. The CDR3 is CASSFDRGRHSPLHF. CDR3 DNA: TGTGCCAGCAGCTTCGACAGGGGAAGGCATTCACCCCTCCACTTT.

In its sample, this clonotype was seen many times. The chain joins TRBV7-2 to TRBJ1-5, with D maybe TRBD1 (5 bases). This CDR3 contains 16 residues. V dropped 3 bases and J dropped 0 bases, with 12 bases sitting between them. From germline, CDR1 is SGHTA and CDR2 FQGNSA. The CDR3 nucleotides read TGTGCCAGCAGCTTCGGGGGGGTGACTAGCAATCAGCCCCAGCATTTT. Protein: CASSFGGVTSNQPQHF.

The chain employs TRBV5-1 and TRBJ1-2, with TRBD1 identical over 9 bases. Trimming took 3 bases from V and 0 from J; bases not matched to a gene: 3. Germline assignment: CDR1 SGHRS and CDR2 YFSETQ. The CDR3 contains 15 residues. CDR3 DNA: TGCGCCAGCAGCTCGGGACAGGGAGCTAACTATGGCTACACCTTC. Encoded protein: CASSSGQGANYGYTF.